Below are 32 T cell receptor beta chains sequenced from a single sample in a study of T-cell reconstitution after alpha-beta-depleted transplantation in children. Preparation of the TCRbeta library used unique molecular identifiers. A single record per CDR3 protein comes from TCRdb applying MiXCR to the PCR reads. The sample holds around 300,000 distinct CDR3 sequences, under 14% seen once. The source material was peripheral blood, sampled 180 days after TCRalphabeta/CD19-depleted stem cell transplant. The receptors were gathered from a male patient under 10 years old who had a stem cell transplant for chronic granulomatous disease, so the T cells may come from the graft donor.

Many counts were recorded for this clonotype. The chain employs TRBV10-2 and TRBJ2-7; 10 bases fit TRBD1. V lost 6 bases and J lost 3; bases outside the gene matches: 8. The length of the CDR3 is 15 residues. Germline lookup yields CDR1 WSHSY and CDR2 SAAADI. The CDR3 spells CASSPGQGLLYEQYF. DNA for the CDR3: TGCGCCAGCAGCCCGGGACAGGGGCTTCTCTACGAGCAGTACTTC.

Ten or more counts support this clonotype. This chain uses TRBV29-1 with TRBJ2-1, with D possibly matching TRBD1 (6 bases). V lost 2 bases and J 9 bases, leaving 14 bases between the germline ends. Germline assignment: CDR1 SQVTM and CDR2 ANQGSEA. The CDR3 has 13 amino acids. CDR3 residues: CSVERGTGSEQFF. CDR3 DNA: TGCAGCGTTGAAAGGGGGACCGGCAGTGAGCAGTTCTTC.

This clonotype was recorded many times. The genes are TRBV20-1 and TRBJ1-2; TRBD1 might be the D (5 bases). From germline, CDR1 is DFQATT and CDR2 SNEGSKA (reference sequence). The CDR3 sequence is 15 residues long. Trimming cost V 0 bases and J 5 bases, with 16 bases left between them. DNA for the CDR3: TGCAGTGCTAGAGATTATTTGGGGGTTCGGTATGGCTACACCTTC. This gives the protein CSARDYLGVRYGYTF.

This clonotype was observed once. Since a much larger clone is just one base distant, this may be a read error. The V call is TRBV4-1, the J call TRBJ1-1; D possibly corresponds to TRBD1 (6 bases). The CDR3 contains 16 residues. Germline loops: CDR1 MGHRA, CDR2 YSYEKL. V was trimmed by 1 base and J by 5 bases, leaving 17 bases between them. Here the CDR3 DNA reads TGCGCCAGCAGCCAAGTTGGTTACAGGGTAGATACTGAAGCTTTCTTT. This codes for CASSQVGYRVDTEAFF.

There are many counts of this clonotype. The rearrangement joins TRBV7-6 to TRBJ2-1, with D uncertain. V lost 1 base to trimming and J lost 7 bases, with 11 bases between them. Germline V gene sequence: CDR1 SGHVS, CDR2 FNYEAQ. The CDR3 sequence is 14 residues long. The CDR3 here is CASSLDPRVNEQFF. CDR3 nucleotide sequence: TGTGCCAGCAGCTTAGACCCTAGAGTTAATGAGCAGTTCTTC. Full variable domain (missing parts from reference TRBV7-6 and TRBJ2-1): GAGVSQSPRYKVTKRGQDVALRCDPISGHVSLYWYRQALGQGPEFLTYFNYEAQQDKSGLPNDRFSAERPEGSISTLTIQRTEQRDSAMYRCASSLDPRVNEQFFGPGTRLTVL.

This clonotype came up a few times. The chain has TRBV5-1 and TRBJ2-2, with TRBD2 matching over 10 bases. CDR3 length: 18 amino acids. The germline CDR1 and CDR2 sequences are SGHRS and YFSETQ. Losses at the gene ends were 4 bases for V and 2 bases for J; bases not matched to a gene: 11. Here the CDR3 reads CASSPVSVAGGNTGELFF. Here the CDR3 DNA reads TGCGCCAGCAGCCCCGTTTCGGTAGCGGGGGGTAACACCGGGGAGCTGTTTTTT.

This clonotype was found many times. The chain links TRBV20-1 to TRBJ2-7; D may be TRBD1 (5 bases). Germline lookup yields CDR1 DFQATT and CDR2 SNEGSKA (reference sequence). Trimming took 1 base from V and 5 from J, leaving 12 bases between them. The CDR3 has 13 residues. CDR3 coding DNA: TGCAGTGCTAGAGCGGATGGGGCGGACGAGCAGTACTTC. Translated: CSARADGADEQYF.

The chain has TRBV11-2 and TRBJ2-3; TRBD2 aligns across 8 bases. CDR1 SGHAT and CDR2 FQNNGV come from the germline V gene. The CDR3 length is 19 residues. V shed 1 base and J 3 bases; nucleotides not matched to a gene: 15. CDR3 amino acids: CASSLVGVMAGGGTDTQYF. The CDR3 DNA reads as TGTGCCAGCAGCTTAGTAGGCGTGATGGCGGGAGGTGGGACAGATACGCAGTATTTT.

The chain recombines TRBV30 with TRBJ2-1, with D possibly TRBD1 on 6 matching bases. Trimming removed 4 bases from V and 2 bases from J, with 15 bases in between. CDR1 and CDR2 from the germline V gene are GTSNPN and SVGIG (reference sequence). CDR3 length equals 15 residues. CDR3 in DNA: TGTGCCTGGAATAGGGGGACCGGCACCTACAATGAGCAGTTCTTC. Its translation: CAWNRGTGTYNEQFF.

This clonotype appeared a few times. The chain uses TRBV12-3 or TRBV12-4 and TRBJ2-5; 10 nucleotides agree with TRBD2. This CDR3 comprises 16 residues. Unmatched junction bases numbered 9, after V lost 6 bases and J lost 2 bases. The CDR3 nucleotides read TGTGCCAGCAGCCAGACTAGCGGGCCCCTTCAAGAGACCCAGTACTTC. Its translation: CASSQTSGPLQETQYF.

This clonotype was seen ten or more times. The chain links TRBV27 to TRBJ1-2; no definite D call. Germline CDR1 MNHEY, CDR2 SMNVEV (reference sequence). Trimming took 4 bases from V and 10 from J, leaving 19 bases between them. The CDR3 is 14 amino acids. The CDR3 nucleotides are TGTGCCAGCAGTTCCGCACGGACGGCTGCTGCCTACACCTTC. Translated, it gives CASSSARTAAAYTF.

This clonotype has at least ten counts. The rearrangement links TRBV10-3 to TRBJ2-7; 11 positions match TRBD2. After removal of 0 bases from V and 6 bases from J, the junction contained 4 bases not matched to a gene. The germline V gene has CDR1 ENHRY and CDR2 SYGVKD. This CDR3 spans 15 amino acids. DNA for the CDR3: TGTGCCATCAGTGAGTCGGCTAGCGGGAGGCTCGAGCAGTACTTC. It encodes CAISESASGRLEQYF.

This clonotype was recorded at least ten times. The J gene is TRBJ2-1, the V gene TRBV12-3 or TRBV12-4; 9 bases are a match to TRBD1. Trimming cost V 6 bases and J 5 bases; bases outside gene matches: 11. The CDR3 is made up of 16 amino acids. The CDR3 region has the DNA TGTGCCAGCAGCCCCATGACCGGACAGGGGCACAATGAGCAGTTCTTC. Translated, it gives CASSPMTGQGHNEQFF.

The V call is TRBV19, the J call TRBJ2-2, with 10 bases lining up with TRBD2. The CDR3 sequence is 18 residues long. V lost 3 bases to trimming and J lost 5 bases; unmatched junction nucleotides: 12. CDR1 LNHDA and CDR2 SQIVND come from the germline V gene (reference sequence). The CDR3 region is CASSIGPLAGDRTGELFF. The CDR3 DNA follows: TGTGCCAGTAGTATCGGGCCCCTAGCGGGAGATCGAACCGGGGAGCTGTTTTTT. Full variable domain (rest looked up from reference TRBV19 and TRBJ2-2): DGGITQSPKYLFRKEGQNVTLSCEQNLNHDAMYWYRQDPGQGLRLIYYSQIVNDFQKGDIAEGYSVSREKKESFPLTVTSAQKNPTAFYLCASSIGPLAGDRTGELFFGEGSRLTVL.

This clonotype was counted ten times or more. The V call is TRBV7-2, the J call TRBJ2-1; 13 bases are shared with TRBD2. J gave up 5 bases and V 5 bases, and 3 bases lay outside the gene matches. This CDR3 has 15 residues. CDR1 SGHTA and CDR2 FQGNSA come from the germline V gene. CDR3: CASSPGLAGDNEQFF. CDR3 nucleotide sequence: TGTGCCAGCAGCCCCGGACTAGCGGGGGACAATGAGCAGTTCTTC.

There are many counts of this clonotype. This chain joins TRBV7-6 and TRBJ2-1; D unclear. V lost 1 base and J lost 3, with 7 bases in between. The CDR3 contains 14 residues. Germline assignment: CDR1 SGHVS and CDR2 FNYEAQ. CDR3 region: CASSLGPFYNEQFF. For the CDR3, the DNA is TGTGCCAGCAGCTTAGGGCCCTTCTACAATGAGCAGTTCTTC.

This clonotype has a count of ten or more. The V and J genes are TRBV15 and TRBJ2-4; D not certain. This CDR3 is 15 amino acids long. Germline assignment: CDR1 LNHNV and CDR2 YYDKDF (reference sequence). The V gene lost 5 bases and the J gene lost 7 bases, with 18 bases spanning the gap. The CDR3 region has the DNA TGTGCCACCAGCCTGACCCGAGCCTGGGTGAACATTCAGTACTTC. It specifies CATSLTRAWVNIQYF.

This clonotype was seen repeatedly, ten times or more. The V call is TRBV5-1, the J call TRBJ2-7; possible D gene TRBD2, 6 bases. The CDR3 spans 12 residues. With 5 bases removed from V and 4 bases from J, the gap between germline ends came to 10 bases. Germline CDR1 SGHRS, CDR2 YFSETQ. For the CDR3, the DNA is TGCGCCAGCAGTACGGAGGGGTACGAGCAGTACTTC. It specifies CASSTEGYEQYF.

This clonotype was picked up many times. The CDR3, as DNA: TGTGCCAGCAGTTACCCGGGGGGTGCTGAAGCTTTCTTT. It is translated as CASSYPGGAEAFF. V and J are TRBV6-5 and TRBJ1-1, with D maybe TRBD1 (5 bases). CDR1 is MNHEY, CDR2 SVGAGI, per germline. V was pared by 2 bases and J by 6 bases, with 10 bases between. The CDR3 length is 13 residues.

The chain uses TRBV5-1 and TRBJ1-1, with 8 bases identical to TRBD1. CDR1 is SGHRS and CDR2 is YFSETQ in the germline V gene. This CDR3 is 19 amino acids long. V lost 0 bases to trimming and J lost 5 bases; unmatched junction nucleotides: 18. The CDR3 is CASSLGPDRVIISGTEAFF. CDR3 DNA sequence: TGCGCCAGCAGCTTGGGCCCGGACAGGGTAATTATAAGCGGGACTGAAGCTTTCTTT.

The chain is built from TRBV4-2 and TRBJ2-7, with no clear D. The CDR3 is made up of 13 amino acids. V was clipped by 8 bases and J by 0 bases, with 11 bases between them. Germline V gene sequence: CDR1 LGHNA, CDR2 YNFKEQ. The CDR3 sequence is CASGPAISYEQYF. The CDR3 region has the DNA TGTGCCAGCGGCCCCGCGATCTCCTACGAGCAGTACTTC.

This chain uses TRBV18 with TRBJ2-3; 10 nucleotides agree with TRBD2. The CDR3 loop spans 18 amino acids. Germline values: CDR1 KGHSH, CDR2 LQKENI. The V segment lost 2 bases and the J segment 5 bases; nucleotides outside the gene matches: 13. The CDR3 loop reads CASSPFLPSGSKVDTQYF. CDR3 in DNA: TGTGCCAGCTCACCATTTCTCCCTAGCGGGAGTAAGGTAGATACGCAGTATTTT. Variable domain in full (rest from reference TRBV18 and TRBJ2-3): NAGVMQNPRHLVRRRGQEARLRCSPMKGHSHVYWYRQLPEEGLKFMVYLQKENIIDESGMPKERFSAEFPKEGPSILRIQQVVRGDSAAYFCASSPFLPSGSKVDTQYFGPGTRLTVL.

This clonotype was seen ten or more times. V is TRBV7-2 and J is TRBJ2-7; TRBD1 matches at 10 bases. The V segment lost 6 bases and the J segment 2 bases; nucleotides outside the gene matches: 10. Per the germline V gene, CDR1 is SGHTA and CDR2 is FQGNSA. This CDR3 is 16 amino acids long. The CDR3 protein is CASRRNPGTGAYEQYF. The CDR3 DNA follows: TGTGCCAGCAGACGAAACCCCGGGACAGGGGCCTACGAGCAGTACTTC.

Ten or more counts support this clonotype. The chain's CDR3 is CASSPSSGRVGDTQYF. In DNA, the CDR3 is TGTGCCAGCAGCCCGTCTAGCGGGAGGGTCGGAGATACGCAGTATTTT. The chain combines TRBV7-3 with TRBJ2-3, with 12 bases that match TRBD2. The CDR3 runs to 16 residues. The germline V gene encodes CDR1 SGHTA and CDR2 FQGTGA. V shed 5 bases and J 5 bases; nucleotides not matched to a gene: 8.

Ten or more counts support this clonotype. The chain joins TRBV28 to TRBJ1-1; 7 nucleotides line up with TRBD1. J gave up 4 bases and V 8 bases, and 13 bases lay outside the gene matches. This CDR3 is 15 amino acids long. The germline gives CDR1 MDHEN, CDR2 SYDVKM. CDR3 region: CASLLIRGDPTEAFF. For the CDR3, the DNA is TGTGCCAGCCTTCTGATCAGGGGGGACCCCACTGAAGCTTTCTTT.

This clonotype was seen many times. The chain couples TRBV29-1 to TRBJ2-1, with 8 bases matching TRBD1. Germline V gene lookup returns CDR1 SQVTM and CDR2 ANQGSEA. J lost 6 bases, V lost 6 bases, and 10 bases had no gene match. This CDR3 is built from 14 residues. The CDR3 region has the DNA TGCAGCGTCCGAAGAGCACAGGGGGGCAATGAGCAGTTCTTC. This gives the protein CSVRRAQGGNEQFF.

In its sample, this clonotype was seen many times. The V gene is TRBV20-1, the J gene TRBJ1-1; D uncertain. Trimming left V 3 bases short and J 2 bases short, with 7 bases between. Germline V gives CDR1 DFQATT, CDR2 SNEGSKA (reference sequence). This CDR3 has 12 amino acids. Here the CDR3 reads CSASRDNTEAFF. The CDR3 bases are TGCAGTGCTAGTAGGGATAACACTGAAGCTTTCTTT.

There are many counts of this clonotype. CDR3 sequence reads: CASSQDGYPDPYNEQFF. As DNA, the CDR3 is TGCGCCAGCAGCCAAGACGGCTACCCGGACCCGTACAATGAGCAGTTCTTC. V usage is TRBV4-1 and J usage is TRBJ2-1; D ambiguous. The CDR3 is made up of 17 amino acids. Looked up from germline, CDR1 is MGHRA and CDR2 is YSYEKL. Trimming stripped 0 bases from V and 4 bases from J, with 16 bases between.

Ten or more counts support this clonotype. The CDR3 loop reads CASSPAPSSYNEQFF. The CDR3 DNA reads as TGTGCCAGCAGCCCCGCTCCGAGCTCCTACAATGAGCAGTTCTTC. V usage is TRBV9 and J usage is TRBJ2-1; D gene uncertain. The CDR3 length is 15 residues. Germline lookup yields CDR1 SGDLS and CDR2 YYNGEE. V shed 4 bases and J shed 0 bases, with 11 bases lying between them.

This clonotype has more than one count but fewer than ten. The chain recombines TRBV5-4 with TRBJ2-3; TRBD2 aligns across 11 bases. Germline V lookup: CDR1 SGHNT, CDR2 YYREEE (reference sequence). With 4 bases clipped from V and 4 bases from J, the junction kept 8 bases outside the gene matches. The CDR3 has 16 residues. Here the CDR3 DNA reads TGTGCCAGCAGCCAGAGACTAGCGGGGATTTCAGATACGCAGTATTTT. Translating it yields CASSQRLAGISDTQYF.

This clonotype was seen many times. V is TRBV18 and J is TRBJ2-7, with D perhaps matching TRBD2 (5 bases). The CDR3 totals 15 residues. Between the trimmed V and J ends, which lost 3 bases and 1 base, there was a span of 13 bases. Germline V lookup: CDR1 KGHSH, CDR2 LQKENI. The CDR3 region is CASSPLATGSYEQYF. Here the CDR3 DNA reads TGTGCCAGCTCACCCTTAGCGACTGGATCCTACGAGCAGTACTTC.

The table lists this clonotype with many counts. The J gene is TRBJ2-1, the V gene TRBV12-3 or TRBV12-4, with 7 nucleotides matching TRBD2. The CDR3 is 12 residues long. J was trimmed by 9 bases and V by 6 bases; bases with no gene match: 5. CDR3 sequence: CASSLGEGEQFF. The CDR3 DNA follows: TGTGCCAGCAGCCTGGGGGAGGGTGAGCAGTTCTTC.